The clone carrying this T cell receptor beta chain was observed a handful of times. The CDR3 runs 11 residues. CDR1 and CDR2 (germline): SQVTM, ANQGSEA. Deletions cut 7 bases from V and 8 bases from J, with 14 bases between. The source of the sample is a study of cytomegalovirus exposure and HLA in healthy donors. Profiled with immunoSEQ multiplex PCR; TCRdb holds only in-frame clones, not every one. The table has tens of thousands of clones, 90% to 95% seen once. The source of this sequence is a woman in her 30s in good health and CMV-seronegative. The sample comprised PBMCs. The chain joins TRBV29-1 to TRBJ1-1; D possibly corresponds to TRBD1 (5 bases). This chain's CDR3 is CSAGDSPEAFF. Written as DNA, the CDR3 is TGCAGCGCCGGGGACTCTCCCGAAGCTTTCTTT.